This TCR beta chain appears in the sequencing data of a study of T cell repertoires in cytomegalovirus infection. Background on the study: Public TCR beta signatures indicated both CMV infection and matching HLA type. Study-wide results and limits: Summed public TCR beta family frequency identified CMV carriers bearing the relevant HLA.

TCRdb redid the calling of the reads with MiXCR, one entry per CDR3 protein. Of approximately 250,000 distinct CDR3 sequences in the sample, roughly 9% were seen once. This clonotype was detected many times. Its specificity is not known. The CDR3 consists of 15 residues. Germline V lookup: CDR1 SGHTA, CDR2 FQGNSA. The V segment lost 5 bases and the J segment 8 bases; nucleotides outside the gene matches: 11. The chain joins TRBV7-2 to TRBJ1-4; 7 positions agree with TRBD1. The origin of this receptor is a human donor in good health (CMV status not recorded). Some clones in this sample may be carry-over from other donors' samples. Sequenced: PBMCs. The CDR3, as DNA: TGTGCCAGCAGCCAGCCTAGGGGGCTTGGGGAAAAACTGTTTTTT. This sequence encodes CASSQPRGLGEKLFF.